This T cell receptor (beta chain) stems from a study of blood T cell repertoires in COVID-19. Background on the study: Some COVID-19 samples were acute and others convalescent; all came from the United States, Italy and Spain. Sample material is recorded as cDNA or gDNA derived from T cells, B-cell-depleted T cells, or PBMCs.

In the original analysis: How many nucleated cells were present was estimated from reference gene primer amplification. Sequencing was performed with immunoSEQ multiplex PCR; in TCRdb, only in-frame clones are kept and a portion is missing. V, J and clone size are those of that table, while D and trimming were read from the DNA. The sample consists of approximately 240,000 clones, 85% of them appearing once. The V segment lost 3 bases and the J segment 6 bases; nucleotides outside the gene matches: 6. This CDR3 is 14 amino acids long. CDR1 and CDR2 from the germline V gene are LNHDA and SQIVND (reference sequence).

The specimen sequenced was peripheral blood. This clonotype originated in a woman in her fifties or sixties with active or convalescent COVID-19. The rearrangement uses TRBV19 and TRBJ1-2; TRBD1 matches 8 bases. The CDR3 bases are TGTGCCAGTAGTATTAGGACAGGGATGAATGGCTACACCTTC. Translated, it gives CASSIRTGMNGYTF.